The T cell receptor (delta chain) under discussion was sequenced for a study of delta chains in infants with herpesvirus infections. On the study more broadly: The search targeted a public fetal Vdelta1/Vgamma8 clonotype after postnatal CMV infection.

The germline CDR1 and CDR2 sequences are GEAIGNYY and EKD. Losses at the gene ends were 0 bases for V and 0 bases for J; bases not matched to a gene: 2. CDR3 size: 16 residues. The table lists this clone with a few counts. No antigen is known for it. This likely traces to a read error, being one base from a far larger clone. The sample carries other DNA sequences with the same CDR3. Reverse transcription of PBMC RNA used primers specific for the gamma and delta chains. TCRdb repeated clone calling on the RT-PCR reads with CATT. The table lists 250 to 350 delta-chain clones, approximately 16% of them singletons. The study, taken as a whole, reports: The public clonotype appeared only at the first post-infection time point and was absent in uninfected infants.

The sequencing here drew on peripheral blood, taken at time point 2 of longitudinal follow-up. The receptor was derived from a human donor who was a Ugandan infant, either HIV-exposed or HIV-unexposed (not recorded which). The chain employs TRDV2 and TRDJ1, with 11 positions matching TRDD3. The DNA of the CDR3 is TGTGCCTGTGACACCCTGGGGGATACCAACACCGATAAACTCATCTTT. Encoded protein: CACDTLGDTNTDKLIF.